The source of this T cell receptor (beta chain) is a study of T-cell reconstitution after alpha-beta-depleted transplantation in children. This clonotype was detected a few times. The CDR3 is 13 residues long. V was trimmed by 7 bases and J by 4 bases, leaving 13 bases between them. Germline V gene lookup returns CDR1 MDHEN and CDR2 SYDVKM. Molecular barcoding with unique molecular identifiers was used for the TCRbeta library. TCRdb used MiXCR to reprocess the PCR reads, holding one entry per CDR3 protein. The sample carries approximately 230,000 distinct CDR3 sequences, roughly a quarter recorded once.

This specimen was PBMCs, mostly from graft donor cells, taken 360 days after TCRalphabeta/CD19-depleted stem cell transplant. The source of this sequence is a female patient aged 2-9 years who had a stem cell transplant for congenital amegakaryocytic thrombocytopenia, so the T cells may come from the graft donor. The V and J genes are TRBV28 and TRBJ1-2; D remains ambiguous. The CDR3 protein is CASTYLRGYGYTF. Written as DNA, the CDR3 is TGTGCCAGCACATACCTCCGGGGCTATGGCTACACCTTC.